This T cell receptor beta chain was recorded in a study of Graves' ophthalmopathy and Graves' hyperthyroidism. The overall study: Peripheral blood collection took place at initial diagnosis, before any treatment.

The authors amplified TCR beta CDR3 regions from RNA transcripts. Second-round multiplex PCR came after a first-round RT-PCR that employed HTBI primers. Each CDR3 protein is one row after TCRdb ran MiXCR on the multiplex PCR reads. The profile shows some 370,000 distinct CDR3 sequences, about 18% of them singletons. This clonotype appeared many times. If no ophthalmopathy appeared within 18 months of follow-up, hyperthyroidism was termed stable. People with hyperthyroidism were aged 18 to 65 and newly diagnosed, under 2 months' duration. Exclusion applied to patients with other autoimmune diseases, uncontrolled infections, pregnancy or lactation. This clonotype was sampled from an adult woman with stable Graves' hyperthyroidism. Sequencing input: peripheral blood.

The CDR3 region has the DNA TGTGCCAGCAGTTACTTACTAGGATTAGCGGACTCCGGGGAGCTGTTTTTT. It translates to CASSYLLGLADSGELFF. V usage is TRBV6-5 and J usage is TRBJ2-2, with D maybe TRBD2 (6 bases). V lost 1 base and J 6 bases, leaving 18 bases between the germline ends. Germline V gene lookup returns CDR1 MNHEY and CDR2 SVGAGI. CDR3 size: 17 residues.